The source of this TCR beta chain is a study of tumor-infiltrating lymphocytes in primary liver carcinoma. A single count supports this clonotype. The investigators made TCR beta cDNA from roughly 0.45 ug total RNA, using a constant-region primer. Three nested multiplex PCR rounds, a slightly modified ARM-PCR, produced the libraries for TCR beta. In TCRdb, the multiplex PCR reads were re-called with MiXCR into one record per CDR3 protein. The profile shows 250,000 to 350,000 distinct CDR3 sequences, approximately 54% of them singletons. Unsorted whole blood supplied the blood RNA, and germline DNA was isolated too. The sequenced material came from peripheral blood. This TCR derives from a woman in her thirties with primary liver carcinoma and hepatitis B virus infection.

The CDR3 region is CANNPGCGTQYF. The CDR3 coding sequence is TGTGCCAACAACCCGGGATGTGGTACGCAGTATTTT. This sequence joins TRBV11-2 and TRBJ2-3; D might be TRBD2 (5 bases). Germline CDR1 and CDR2: SGHAT and FQNNGV. The CDR3 is made up of 12 amino acids. V lost 10 bases and J lost 8, with 16 bases in between. The full variable domain, completed using reference TRBV11-2 and TRBJ2-3, is EAGVAQSPRYKIIEKRQSVAFWCNPISGHATLYWYQQILGQGPKLLIQFQNNGVVDDSQLPKDRFSAERLKGVDSTLKIQPAKLEDSAVYLCANNPGCGTQYFGPGTRLTVL.